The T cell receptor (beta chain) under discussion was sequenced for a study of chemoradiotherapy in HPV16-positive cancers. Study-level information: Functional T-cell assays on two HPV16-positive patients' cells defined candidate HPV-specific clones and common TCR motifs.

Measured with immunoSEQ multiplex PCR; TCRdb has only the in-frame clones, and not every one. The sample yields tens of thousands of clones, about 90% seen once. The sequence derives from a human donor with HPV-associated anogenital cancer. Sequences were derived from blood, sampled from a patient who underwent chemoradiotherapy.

This chain's CDR3 is CASSRLAAGAGDTQYF. Here the CDR3 DNA reads TGTGCCAGCAGCCGTCTGGCAGCGGGAGCAGGGGATACGCAGTATTTT. The J gene is TRBJ2-3, the V gene TRBV14, with 8 bases aligning to TRBD2. Germline V gene sequence: CDR1 SGHDN, CDR2 FVKESK. The CDR3 is 16 residues long. Trimming took 4 bases from V and 6 from J; bases not matched to a gene: 12.